This T cell receptor beta chain is from a study of cytomegalovirus exposure and HLA in healthy donors. Whole-study context: Around 89 million unique TCRs from HLA-typed donors made up an early data release. Study results and caveats: TCR beta chains associated with HLA were, in a later analysis, more clonally expanded than equally common others.

After removal of 4 bases from V and 2 bases from J, the junction contained 1 base not matched to a gene. Germline CDR1 MNHNY, CDR2 SVGAGI (reference sequence). The CDR3 is made up of 13 amino acids. To note about this clone: No antigen is known for it.

13 Jbeta primers and 60 Vbeta primers were used for the PCR. Method: immunoSEQ multiplex PCR; TCRdb's copy keeps in-frame clones and lacks some. The repertoire holds under 130,000 clones, with approximately 70% as singletons. Specimen: PBMCs. The TCR originated in a man in his thirties or forties in good health and CMV-seronegative. The V and J genes are TRBV6-6 and TRBJ1-2; TRBD1 aligns across 7 bases. CDR3 sequence reads: CASSSGQNYGYTF. The CDR3 nucleotides read TGTGCCAGCAGTTCGGGACAGAACTATGGCTACACCTTC.